These 32 T cell receptor beta chains were all obtained from the same sample, sequenced in a study of T cells in Graves' hyperthyroidism and ophthalmopathy. RNA transcripts gave rise to amplified TCR beta CDR3 regions. HTBI primers were the set used in a first-round RT-PCR of the TCR CDR3. TCRdb fed the multiplex PCR reads into MiXCR, producing one record per CDR3 protein. The sample carries fewer than 900,000 distinct CDR3 sequences, 16% recorded once. The sample consisted of blood. These receptors were taken from a young man with Graves' hyperthyroidism.

This clonotype occurred many times. The genes are TRBV20-1 and TRBJ2-5, with 7 nucleotides matching TRBD2. Germline CDR1 is DFQATT and CDR2 is SNEGSKA (reference sequence). V shed 6 bases and J 5 bases; nucleotides not matched to a gene: 9. The CDR3 has 13 residues. The chain's CDR3 is CSARVREFETQYF. The CDR3 nucleotides read TGCAGTGCCCGAGTGCGGGAGTTTGAGACCCAGTACTTC.

The J gene is TRBJ2-4, the V gene TRBV24-1; D gene ambiguous. Germline CDR1 KGHDR, CDR2 SFDVKD. The V end lost 1 base, the J end lost 7 bases, and 1 base lay between the germline ends. The CDR3 totals 11 residues. CDR3 in DNA: TGTGCCACCAGTGATTTCAACATTCAGTACTTC. Translated: CATSDFNIQYF.

This clonotype was seen repeatedly, ten times or more. V gene TRBV28 combines with J gene TRBJ2-4; D is possibly TRBD2 (6 bases). Germline V gives CDR1 MDHEN, CDR2 SYDVKM. This CDR3 is built from 14 residues. Trimming removed 7 bases at V and 11 bases at J, with 21 bases between. The CDR3 sequence is CASTPTGPPGVQYF. CDR3 DNA sequence: TGTGCCAGCACCCCCACGGGGCCGCCGGGGGTTCAGTACTTC.

In this sample, this clonotype turned up many times. The chain employs TRBV28 and TRBJ2-7; D uncertain. V lost 4 bases and J 3 bases, leaving 13 bases between the germline ends. The CDR3 length is 14 residues. Looked up from germline, CDR1 is MDHEN and CDR2 is SYDVKM. The CDR3 here is CASSSRSGDYEQYF. The CDR3 region has the DNA TGTGCCAGCAGTTCGCGATCAGGAGACTACGAGCAGTACTTC. The full variable domain, rest sourced from reference TRBV28 and TRBJ2-7, is DVKVTQSSRYLVKRTGEKVFLECVQDMDHENMFWYRQDPGLGLRLIYFSYDVKMKEKGDIPEGYSVSREKKERFSLILESASTNQTSMYLCASSSRSGDYEQYFGPGTRLTVT.

This clonotype was seen ten or more times. The rearrangement joins TRBV11-3 to TRBJ2-3; 10 positions match TRBD2. CDR3 length: 15 amino acids. Germline V gives CDR1 SGHNT, CDR2 YENEEA. The V and J ends lost 5 bases and 4 bases, in that order; junction bases with no gene match: 6. The CDR3, as DNA: TGTGCCAGCAGCCGGCTAGCGGGAGACGCAGATACGCAGTATTTT. This gives the protein CASSRLAGDADTQYF.

There are many counts of this clonotype. This chain connects TRBV7-9 to TRBJ2-1; D perhaps matches TRBD1 (7 bases). Germline V gene data show CDR1 as SEHNR and CDR2 as FQNEAQ (reference sequence). V was cut by 2 bases and J by 5 bases, with 16 bases left in between. The CDR3 covers 16 residues. CDR3 sequence reads: CASSLFVGGTDNEQFF. CDR3 DNA: TGTGCCAGCAGCTTATTTGTGGGCGGGACAGACAATGAGCAGTTCTTC.

In its sample, this clonotype was seen a few times. The rearrangement links TRBV7-2 to TRBJ2-2; the D is unclear. Germline V gives CDR1 SGHTA, CDR2 FQGNSA. There are 14 residues in the CDR3. V was clipped by 4 bases and J by 6 bases, with 12 bases between them. CDR3 bases: TGTGCCAGCAGCTCGTTAATTCGGTCCGGGGAGCTGTTTTTT. Its translation: CASSSLIRSGELFF.

This clonotype was detected many times. The chain combines TRBV5-1 with TRBJ1-1, with 9 bases identical to TRBD1. This CDR3 region has 15 residues. CDR1 is SGHRS and CDR2 is YFSETQ in the germline V gene. Losses at the gene ends were 3 bases for V and 3 bases for J; bases not matched to a gene: 6. The CDR3 sequence: CASSSSTGGYTEAFF. The CDR3 region has the DNA TGCGCCAGCAGCTCATCGACAGGGGGGTACACTGAAGCTTTCTTT.

The genes are TRBV27 and TRBJ2-2, with D possibly being TRBD2 (6 bases). CDR1 is MNHEY and CDR2 is SMNVEV in the germline V gene (reference sequence). Between the trimmed V and J ends, which lost 3 bases and 0 bases, there was a span of 8 bases. The CDR3 runs to 15 residues. CDR3 nucleotides: TGTGCCAGCAGTTTTACGGGGGCGAACACCGGGGAGCTGTTTTTT. Translation gives CASSFTGANTGELFF.

In DNA, the CDR3 is TGTGCCAGCAGTTACGGCGCAGCCGGGACTAGAGACAATGAGCAGTTCTTC. Translation gives CASSYGAAGTRDNEQFF. V and J are TRBV6-5 and TRBJ2-1, with 8 bases identical to TRBD2. The CDR3 contains 17 residues. Germline V gives CDR1 MNHEY, CDR2 SVGAGI. V shed 2 bases, J shed 5 bases, and the junction held 11 bases outside the gene matches.

This clonotype was counted ten times or more. The chain is built from TRBV28 and TRBJ2-7; D remains unclear. The germline V gene encodes CDR1 MDHEN and CDR2 SYDVKM. V shed 2 bases and J shed 0 bases, with 14 bases lying between them. CDR3 length equals 16 residues. The CDR3 DNA follows: TGTGCCAGCAGTTTACGGTTGGGCAGGAGCTCCTACGAGCAGTACTTC. Its protein is CASSLRLGRSSYEQYF. Full variable domain (rest looked up from reference TRBV28 and TRBJ2-7): DVKVTQSSRYLVKRTGEKVFLECVQDMDHENMFWYRQDPGLGLRLIYFSYDVKMKEKGDIPEGYSVSREKKERFSLILESASTNQTSMYLCASSLRLGRSSYEQYFGPGTRLTVT.

This chain joins TRBV30 and TRBJ1-1; possibly TRBD1 for D (5 bases). Between the trimmed V and J ends, which lost 4 bases and 0 bases, there was a span of 9 bases. Per the germline V gene, CDR1 is GTSNPN and CDR2 is SVGIG (reference sequence). This CDR3 comprises 13 residues. The CDR3 DNA follows: TGTGCCTGGAAAGGGGTAATGAACACTGAAGCTTTCTTT. Its protein is CAWKGVMNTEAFF.

This clonotype was seen only a few times. The chain recombines TRBV10-3 with TRBJ1-2; possibly TRBD1 for D (6 bases). V gave up 7 bases and J gave up 4 bases, with 19 bases separating them. The CDR3 extends over 15 amino acids. Germline V lookup: CDR1 ENHRY, CDR2 SYGVKD. The CDR3 sequence is CAITYGQPPGYGYTF. The CDR3 DNA follows: TGTGCCATCACCTACGGACAGCCACCCGGCTATGGCTACACCTTC.

Note on this clonotype: A much larger clonotype is one base distant, so this may be a read error. V usage is TRBV6-2 or TRBV6-3 and J usage is TRBJ2-1; 7 bases agree with TRBD2. In germline, CDR1 is MNHEY, CDR2 SVGEGT. The CDR3 totals 15 residues. The V and J ends lost 4 bases and 8 bases, in that order; junction bases with no gene match: 11. In DNA, the CDR3 is TGTGCCAGCAGTTTTAGCGGGTGGGCCAGCGATGAGCAGTTCTTC. It codes for CASSFSGWASDEQFF.

This clonotype turned up a few times. The genes are TRBV15 and TRBJ2-7; D possibly corresponds to TRBD2 (6 bases). Looked up from germline, CDR1 is LNHNV and CDR2 is YYDKDF (reference sequence). Trimming took off 3 bases at V and 7 bases at J, with 13 bases between the two ends. The CDR3 extends over 13 amino acids. CDR3 sequence: CATSRTPGREQYF. As DNA, the CDR3 is TGTGCCACCAGCAGGACCCCGGGGAGGGAGCAGTACTTC.

The sample holds many counts of this clonotype. The V call is TRBV10-2, the J call TRBJ2-2; TRBD1 might be the D (5 bases). Germline CDR1 WSHSY, CDR2 SAAADI. The V end was cut by 3 bases, the J end by 6 bases, with 17 bases between. This CDR3 comprises 16 residues. CDR3 in amino acids: CASSDPRRGKAGELFF. The CDR3 bases are TGCGCCAGCAGTGACCCCAGAAGGGGTAAAGCCGGGGAGCTGTTTTTT.

The V and J genes are TRBV7-9 and TRBJ1-1; D gene uncertain. The germline V and J ends were trimmed by 2 bases and 4 bases, with 5 bases remaining between them. The CDR3 spans 12 residues. Per the germline V gene, CDR1 is SEHNR and CDR2 is FQNEAQ (reference sequence). The chain's CDR3 is CASSLFSTEAFF. In DNA form, the CDR3 reads TGTGCCAGCAGCTTATTCTCCACTGAAGCTTTCTTT.

This clonotype was seen only a few times. The V and J genes are TRBV29-1 and TRBJ2-7, with 12 positions matching TRBD1. CDR3 length: 16 residues. The V and J ends lost 1 base and 5 bases, in that order; junction bases with no gene match: 9. In germline, CDR1 is SQVTM, CDR2 ANQGSEA. For the CDR3, the DNA is TGCAGCGTTGAAGGAGGGGGGACAGGGGGCTTAGACGAGCAGTACTTC. It codes for CSVEGGGTGGLDEQYF.

The genes are TRBV3-1 and TRBJ2-7; D is perhaps TRBD1 or TRBD2 (6 bases each). The ends were cut back, 0 bases at V and 3 bases at J, with 12 bases in the middle. The CDR3 contains 15 residues. CDR1 is LGHDT and CDR2 is YNNKEL in the germline V gene (reference sequence). The chain's CDR3 is CASSQEQGLFYEQYF. The CDR3 nucleotides read TGTGCCAGCAGCCAAGAACAGGGACTGTTCTACGAGCAGTACTTC.

This clonotype was recorded many times. The chain combines TRBV12-3 or TRBV12-4 with TRBJ2-2; D may match TRBD1 or TRBD2 (5 bases each). V was shortened by 5 bases and J by 6 bases, with 13 bases between the two germline ends. CDR3 length equals 14 residues. The CDR3 protein is CASSLSGRAGELFF. In nucleotides, the CDR3 is TGTGCCAGCAGTCTATCGGGGCGGGCCGGGGAGCTGTTTTTT.

This clonotype has at least ten counts. V and J are TRBV12-3 or TRBV12-4 and TRBJ2-2; TRBD1 agrees at 9 bases. This CDR3 contains 15 residues. J lost 6 bases, V lost 5 bases, and 7 bases had no gene match. This chain's CDR3 is CASSTGTGNPGELFF. In DNA, the CDR3 is TGTGCCAGCAGTACCGGGACAGGGAATCCCGGGGAGCTGTTTTTT.

Worth noting for this clonotype: A much more abundant neighbour one base away suggests this may be a read error. The rearrangement joins TRBV7-2 to TRBJ2-7, with TRBD2 matching over 13 bases. Losses at the gene ends were 7 bases for V and 6 bases for J; bases not matched to a gene: 9. This CDR3 has 15 amino acids. Per germline, CDR1 SGHTA and CDR2 FQGNSA. The CDR3 protein is CASNPTSGRAGEQYF. Here the CDR3 DNA reads TGTGCCAGCAACCCTACTAGCGGGAGGGCCGGCGAGCAGTACTTC.

The chain employs TRBV5-5 and TRBJ1-3; TRBD1 matches at 7 bases. Looked up from germline, CDR1 is SGHKS and CDR2 is YYEKEE (reference sequence). The V gene end was trimmed by 5 bases and the J gene end by 0 bases; junction bases not matched to a gene: 14. The CDR3 length is 18 residues. CDR3 DNA sequence: TGTGCCAGCAGTCGGGAGGGGGCAGCGCAATTCTCTGGAAACACCATATATTTT. Amino acids: CASSREGAAQFSGNTIYF.

V is TRBV19 and J is TRBJ2-1, with 9 nucleotides matching TRBD2. Germline values: CDR1 LNHDA, CDR2 SQIVND (reference sequence). V lost 3 bases to trimming and J lost 13 bases; unmatched junction nucleotides: 4. The CDR3 has 12 amino acids. DNA of the CDR3: TGTGCCAGTAGTATTCCCCTAGCGGGACAGTTCTTC. Protein sequence: CASSIPLAGQFF.

This clonotype has just a few counts. The V call is TRBV28, the J call TRBJ1-5; 7 nucleotides line up with TRBD1. The CDR3 spans 16 residues. With 6 bases clipped from V and 0 bases from J, the junction kept 8 bases outside the gene matches. Germline values: CDR1 MDHEN, CDR2 SYDVKM. This chain's CDR3 is CASRPDRRYSNQPQHF. As DNA, the CDR3 is TGTGCCAGCAGACCGGACAGGCGGTATAGCAATCAGCCCCAGCATTTT.

V and J are TRBV7-9 and TRBJ1-1; 11 bases are shared with TRBD1. Trimming removed 3 bases from V and 4 bases from J; junction bases left unmatched: 10. CDR1 SEHNR and CDR2 FQNEAQ come from the germline V gene (reference sequence). The CDR3 sequence is 17 residues long. The CDR3 here is CASSFRTGGASGTEAFF. CDR3 nucleotide sequence: TGTGCCAGCAGCTTTCGGACAGGGGGCGCGTCGGGCACTGAAGCTTTCTTT.

This clonotype was counted a few times. The chain employs TRBV5-5 and TRBJ2-7; D perhaps matches TRBD1 (5 bases). Trimming removed 3 bases at V and 4 bases at J, with 14 bases between. From germline, CDR1 is SGHKS and CDR2 YYEKEE (reference sequence). The CDR3 is 14 residues long. The CDR3 DNA reads TGTGCCAGCAGCTCGTATTTATCAGGGTACGAGCAGTACTTC. Translated: CASSSYLSGYEQYF.

The J gene is TRBJ2-1, the V gene TRBV7-3; D is ambiguous. The CDR3 has 15 residues. Germline V CDR1 and CDR2: SGHTA, FQGTGA. Trimming pared 3 bases from V and 3 bases from J, leaving 12 bases between. CDR3 in DNA: TGTGCCAGCAGCTTCGATGGACGGAACTACAATGAGCAGTTCTTC. Its translation: CASSFDGRNYNEQFF.

This clonotype was detected a few times. The chain uses TRBV5-5 and TRBJ1-2; no reliable D call. The germline V gene has CDR1 SGHKS and CDR2 YYEKEE (reference sequence). V dropped 2 bases and J dropped 7 bases, with 9 bases sitting between them. The CDR3 is made up of 12 amino acids. The chain's CDR3 is CASSFDMGGYTF. The DNA for the CDR3 is TGTGCCAGCAGCTTCGATATGGGTGGCTACACCTTC.

V usage is TRBV28 and J usage is TRBJ2-1, with a tentative D call TRBD1 (6 bases). CDR1 is MDHEN and CDR2 is SYDVKM in the germline V gene. This CDR3 region has 14 residues. V lost 7 bases and J 9 bases, leaving 19 bases between the germline ends. CDR3 sequence: CASTMTGLRVEQFF. In DNA form, the CDR3 reads TGTGCCAGCACCATGACAGGTCTTCGCGTTGAGCAGTTCTTC.

This clonotype was counted at least ten times. The chain has TRBV28 and TRBJ2-1; 7 bases align to TRBD2. The CDR3 has 12 residues. Germline V gene lookup returns CDR1 MDHEN and CDR2 SYDVKM. The J segment lost 7 bases and the V segment lost 10 bases, leaving 7 bases of the junction unmatched. The CDR3 DNA reads TGTGCCACCATGCGGGAGAAAAATGAGCAGTTCTTC. Encoded protein: CATMREKNEQFF. Filled out from reference TRBV28 and TRBJ2-1, the complete variable domain reads DVKVTQSSRYLVKRTGEKVFLECVQDMDHENMFWYRQDPGLGLRLIYFSYDVKMKEKGDIPEGYSVSREKKERFSLILESASTNQTSMYLCATMREKNEQFFGPGTRLTVL.

This clonotype was counted ten times or more. This clone may be a read error of a much larger clone one base away. The chain has TRBV2 and TRBJ2-1, with D unclear. Germline CDR1 and CDR2: SNHLY and FYNNEI. This CDR3 is built from 15 residues. The chain's CDR3 is CASRQRDESYNERFF. The CDR3 DNA is TGTGCCAGCAGACAACGAGACGAAAGCTACAATGAGCGGTTCTTC. Supplemented by reference TRBV2 and TRBJ2-1, the full variable domain reads EPEVTQTPSHQVTQMGQEVILRCVPISNHLYFYWYRQILGQKVEFLVSFYNNEISEKSEIFDDQFSVERPDGSNFTLKIRSTKLEDSAMYFCASRQRDESYNERFFGPGTRLTVL.